This is a list of T cell receptor beta chains from one sample in a study of response to subunit inactivated influenza vaccine. TCRdb recomputed calls from the RT-PCR reads with MiXCR, one row per CDR3 protein. There are about 780,000 distinct CDR3 sequences in the sample; roughly 20% occur only once, and about a tenth lies in the top ten. Material: PBMCs from blood, obtained roughly 5 days after vaccination. The receptors shown here come from a man aged 50-60 years who received an inactivated influenza vaccine. CDR3s leave out the opening cysteine and the closing phenylalanine or tryptophan.

j_call,v_call,cdr3_aa
TRBJ2-5,TRBV12-3/TRBV12-4,ASSPGGGDQETQY
TRBJ2-1,TRBV2,ASRGLAYNEQF
TRBJ2-7,TRBV6-1,ASSRYPGTAGTSGYEQY
TRBJ2-3,TRBV6-5,ASSYSTSGRVHTQY
TRBJ2-7,TRBV7-2,ASSPSGTAYEQY
TRBJ2-1,TRBV16,ASSQRREGNNEQF
TRBJ2-1,TRBV11-3,ASSAGLAGGDEQF
TRBJ2-1,TRBV5-1,ASSSLAVDNEQF
TRBJ1-2,TRBV12-3/TRBV12-4,ASSFWVGDYGYT
TRBJ2-5,TRBV20-1,SAESTSGGGETQY
TRBJ2-1,TRBV16,ASSQTMGNTGQQF
TRBJ2-3,TRBV20-1,SAATAGGPTDTQY
TRBJ2-1,TRBV5-6,ASSQTGLTSYNEQF
TRBJ2-7,TRBV21-1,ASSIGCRDRGHEQY
TRBJ1-4,TRBV20-1,SARDLRRANEKLF
TRBJ2-5,TRBV20-1,SARDTASKETQY
TRBJ2-7,TRBV7-8,ASSRQIEEQY